This T cell receptor beta chain was observed in a study of T cell repertoires in cytomegalovirus infection. Whole-study context: Recently identified HLA-C-restricted CMV epitopes and well-studied HLA-B-restricted CMV epitopes were used by the study. CMV infection plus the matching HLA type was flagged by public TCR beta signatures. Study-level results: Carriage of CMV together with the relevant HLA was identifiable through cumulative public TCR beta family frequency. HLA-C-restricted CMV-specific TCR beta clonotypes were dominant in the ex vivo response.

For this clonotype: Its antigen remains unknown.

Using its own MiXCR run on the reads, TCRdb lists one record per CDR3 protein. The profile shows about 770,000 distinct CDR3 sequences, around 29% of them singletons. Germline V gene lookup returns CDR1 SGDLS and CDR2 YYNGEE. This CDR3 is 13 amino acids long. V lost 3 bases and J 4 bases, leaving 10 bases between the germline ends. The input for sequencing was cultured CD8+ T cells from PBMCs, taken from culture after CMV antigen stimulation. The V call is TRBV9, the J call TRBJ1-1; TRBD1 might be the D (6 bases). This TCR was recovered from a human donor in good health (CMV status not recorded). Some clones in this sample may be carry-over from other donors' samples. In nucleotides, the CDR3 is TGTGCCAGCAGCGGGGGCAGGGGCACTGAAGCTTTCTTT. It is translated as CASSGGRGTEAFF. Full variable domain (rest looked up from reference TRBV9 and TRBJ1-1): DSGVTQTPKHLITATGQRVTLRCSPRSGDLSVYWYQQSLDQGLQFLIQYYNGEERAKGNILERFSAQQFPDLHSELNLSSLELGDSALYFCASSGGRGTEAFFGQGTRLTVV.